This T cell receptor (beta chain) was documented in a study of blood T cells in healthy people across ages. Study-wide results and limits: More naive CD4+ cells and higher diversity marked long-lived donors relative to aged donors. In older individuals, TCR beta diversity per million T cells was lower, falling roughly linearly with age.

For the second PCR, which ran for roughly 6 to 11 cycles, a sample-barcoded 5' primer and a J-beta primer mix were used. A single record per CDR3 protein comes from TCRdb applying MiXCR to the 5' RACE reads. The data hold 1,500,000 or so distinct CDR3 sequences, with 35% to 45% observed a single time. A note on this clonotype: Its antigen is unidentified.

This CDR3 is built from 15 residues. J was trimmed by 5 bases and V by 0 bases; bases with no gene match: 1. Germline CDR1 reads SEHNR; CDR2 reads FQNEAQ (reference sequence). The chain is built from TRBV7-9 and TRBJ2-1; 10 bases agree with TRBD2. The clonotype comes from a woman between 18 and 29 years old in good health. Sequenced: blood. This chain's CDR3 is CASSLAAGGHNEQFF. The CDR3 nucleotides are TGTGCCAGCAGCTTAGCAGCGGGGGGGCACAATGAGCAGTTCTTC.